Each of the 5 T cell receptor beta chains below was sequenced from the same sample in a study of cytomegalovirus exposure and HLA in healthy donors. The primer mix had 60 Vbeta and 13 Jbeta primers. The table came from immunoSEQ multiplex PCR; TCRdb's copy has only in-frame clones and leaves some out. The sample includes 96,000 or so clones, roughly 74% of them seen just once. The source material was PBMCs. These receptors were collected from a female donor in good health and CMV-seropositive.

V is TRBV5-1 and J is TRBJ2-1; 8 positions agree with TRBD2. CDR1 is SGHRS and CDR2 is YFSETQ in the germline V gene. Unmatched junction bases numbered 4, after V lost 6 bases and J lost 2 bases. This CDR3 has 14 residues. The CDR3 sequence is CASTTGLAYNEQFF. The CDR3 DNA sequence: TGCGCCAGCACAACGGGACTAGCCTACAATGAGCAGTTCTTC.

The chain employs TRBV28 and TRBJ2-7, with D possibly matching TRBD1 (6 bases). The germline V gene has CDR1 MDHEN and CDR2 SYDVKM. The CDR3 spans 19 residues. Trimming removed 3 bases from V and 1 base from J, with 25 bases in between. The CDR3 region is CASSFPPLPGTHTSYEQYF. The CDR3 DNA sequence: TGTGCCAGCAGTTTCCCCCCGTTACCCGGGACACACACTTCCTACGAGCAGTACTTC.

In its sample, this clone was seen once. The CDR3 loop is CAWITSGETQYF. The DNA for the CDR3 is TGTGCCTGGATCACATCGGGGGAGACCCAGTACTTC. The V call is TRBV30, the J call TRBJ2-5, with D maybe TRBD2 (5 bases). CDR3 length: 12 amino acids. CDR1 is GTSNPN, CDR2 SVGIG, per germline (reference sequence). With 4 bases removed from V and 5 bases from J, the gap between germline ends came to 11 bases.

The J gene is TRBJ2-7, the V gene TRBV7-8, with TRBD2 identical over 7 bases. This CDR3 region has 14 residues. Germline trimming cut 5 bases from V and 7 bases from J; bases unmatched to any gene: 11. Germline CDR1 reads SGHVS; CDR2 reads FQNEAQ. The CDR3 here is CASSPGGLLGEQYF. CDR3 DNA: TGTGCCAGCAGCCCGGGGGGACTCCTTGGGGAGCAGTACTTC.

The V and J genes are TRBV5-4 and TRBJ2-7; no definite D call. The CDR3 consists of 14 residues. The V gene's germline CDR1 is SGHNT and CDR2 YYREEE (reference sequence). Trimming cost V 1 base and J 0 bases, with 8 bases left between them. DNA of the CDR3: TGTGCCAGCAGCTTGACAGCTTACTCCTACGAGCAGTACTTC. This translates into CASSLTAYSYEQYF.